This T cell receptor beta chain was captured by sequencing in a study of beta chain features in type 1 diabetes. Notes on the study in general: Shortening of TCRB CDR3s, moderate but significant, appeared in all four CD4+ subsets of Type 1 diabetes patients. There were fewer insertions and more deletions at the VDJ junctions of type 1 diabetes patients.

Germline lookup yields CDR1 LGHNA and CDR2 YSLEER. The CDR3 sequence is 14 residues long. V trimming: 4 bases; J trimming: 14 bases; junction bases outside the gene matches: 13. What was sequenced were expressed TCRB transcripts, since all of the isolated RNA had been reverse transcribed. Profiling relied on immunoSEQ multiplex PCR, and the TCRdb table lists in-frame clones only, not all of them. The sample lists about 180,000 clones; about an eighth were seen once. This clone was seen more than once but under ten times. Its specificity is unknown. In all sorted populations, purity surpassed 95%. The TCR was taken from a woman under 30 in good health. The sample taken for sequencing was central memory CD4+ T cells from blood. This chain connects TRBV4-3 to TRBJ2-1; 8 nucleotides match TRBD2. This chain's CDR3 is CASSPSGGSPREFF. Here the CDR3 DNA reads TGCGCCAGCAGCCCATCGGGAGGGAGTCCCCGGGAGTTCTTC.